This T cell receptor beta chain was found in a study of T cell repertoires in cytomegalovirus infection. Concerning this clonotype itself: The antigen is unknown.

TCRdb processed the reads anew with MiXCR; each CDR3 protein has one entry. The data show tens of thousands of distinct CDR3 sequences, roughly 20% seen once. J was trimmed by 3 bases and V by 1 base; bases with no gene match: 5. The CDR3 totals 17 residues. Germline V lookup: CDR1 LGHNA, CDR2 YNFKEQ. Source: CD8+ T cells from cultured PBMCs, taken from culture after CMV antigen stimulation. The TCR comes from a human donor in good health (CMV status not recorded). Some clones in this sample may be carry-over from other donors' samples. V is TRBV4-2 and J is TRBJ2-1; 11 bases agree with TRBD2. The CDR3, as DNA: TGTGCCAGCAGCCAAGGCACTAGCGGGAGCCTCTACAATGAGCAGTTCTTC. Translation: CASSQGTSGSLYNEQFF.